The 28 T cell receptor beta chains below all came from one sample that was sequenced in a study. TCRdb keeps only in-frame clones here, not all; method: immunoSEQ multiplex PCR. The table lists about 68,000 clones, just over 90% of them singletons. Source material: PBMCs. Source of these receptors: a man aged 35 to 55 with rheumatoid arthritis.

The V call is TRBV7-2, the J call TRBJ2-7; D is undetermined. Trimming removed 5 bases at V and 2 bases at J, with 4 bases between. CDR3 length: 11 residues. Germline assignment: CDR1 SGHTA and CDR2 FQGNSA. Written as DNA, the CDR3 is TGTGCCAGCAGCGCTGCCTACGAGCAGTACTTC. Protein sequence: CASSAAYEQYF.

This clone appeared a single time. The chain combines TRBV6-5 with TRBJ1-2; D may be TRBD1 (5 bases). Trimming took off 0 bases at V and 7 bases at J, with 12 bases between the two ends. CDR1 is MNHEY and CDR2 is SVGAGI in the germline V gene. CDR3 length: 14 amino acids. The CDR3 nucleotides read TGTGCCAGCAGTTACTCGATTGGGGCTAGTGGCTACACCTTC. Translation gives CASSYSIGASGYTF.

This clone was detected once. This chain connects TRBV12-5 to TRBJ1-1; possibly TRBD1 for D (5 bases). V lost 6 bases, J lost 4 bases, and 12 bases lay in between. This CDR3 region has 13 residues. Per the germline V gene, CDR1 is LGHNT and CDR2 is FRNRAP. Here the CDR3 DNA reads TGTGCTAGTGGATTTTCGGGGGGCACTGAAGCTTTCTTT. This codes for CASGFSGGTEAFF.

The V call is TRBV6-5, the J call TRBJ1-2, with 8 bases fitting TRBD1. CDR3 length: 15 residues. From germline, CDR1 is MNHEY and CDR2 SVGAGI. The V gene end was trimmed by 2 bases and the J gene end by 4 bases; junction bases not matched to a gene: 6. Written as DNA, the CDR3 is TGTGCCAGCAGTTACCTCCGGACAGGGCTCTATGGCTACACCTTC. Its protein product is CASSYLRTGLYGYTF.

The chain couples TRBV29-1 to TRBJ2-1; the D gene is possibly TRBD1 (6 bases). Germline CDR1 SQVTM, CDR2 ANQGSEA. The V end lost 0 bases, the J end lost 9 bases, and 15 bases lay between the germline ends. There are 14 residues in the CDR3. CDR3 sequence: CSVEDLPGATEQFF. The CDR3 DNA follows: TGCAGCGTTGAAGATCTGCCAGGGGCCACTGAGCAGTTCTTC.

The genes are TRBV19 and TRBJ2-1; TRBD2 might be the D (6 bases). The germline CDR1 and CDR2 sequences are LNHDA and SQIVND (reference sequence). V lost 2 bases and J lost 8, with 22 bases in between. The CDR3 sequence is 17 residues long. CDR3 amino acids: CASSITPGTGVWDEQFF. The CDR3, as DNA: TGTGCCAGTAGTATAACCCCCGGGACGGGAGTTTGGGATGAGCAGTTCTTC. Looking up the rest from reference TRBV19 and TRBJ2-1 gives the full variable domain: DGGITQSPKYLFRKEGQNVTLSCEQNLNHDAMYWYRQDPGQGLRLIYYSQIVNDFQKGDIAEGYSVSREKKESFPLTVTSAQKNPTAFYLCASSITPGTGVWDEQFFGPGTRLTVL.

This chain joins TRBV7-8 and TRBJ2-7; 10 bases agree with TRBD1. In germline, CDR1 is SGHVS, CDR2 FQNEAQ. The V segment lost 4 bases and the J segment 5 bases; nucleotides outside the gene matches: 2. The CDR3 totals 13 residues. Here the CDR3 reads CASSSDRGDEQYF. The CDR3 DNA sequence: TGTGCCAGCAGCTCGGACAGGGGGGACGAGCAGTACTTC.

The chain carries TRBV6-5 and TRBJ1-3; TRBD1 might be the D (5 bases). The CDR3 runs 15 residues. Trimming took off 8 bases at V and 4 bases at J, with 18 bases between the two ends. Germline V gene sequence: CDR1 MNHEY, CDR2 SVGAGI. CDR3 in DNA: TGTGCCAGCCGGGACCCAATTCGCAACGGAAACACCATATATTTT. Its protein product is CASRDPIRNGNTIYF.

This chain's CDR3 is CASSQVIRTGELFF. The CDR3 DNA follows: TGTGCCAGCAGCCAAGTAATCCGGACCGGGGAGCTGTTTTTT. V is TRBV4-2 and J is TRBJ2-2; D is undetermined. Deletions cut 1 base from V and 5 bases from J, with 8 bases between. The length of the CDR3 is 14 residues. CDR1 LGHNA and CDR2 YNFKEQ come from the germline V gene.

This chain links TRBV12-3 or TRBV12-4 with TRBJ1-2; D is unclear. The V end lost 8 bases, the J end lost 7 bases, and 14 bases lay between the germline ends. The CDR3 loop spans 12 amino acids. In DNA form, the CDR3 reads TGTGCCAGCTCGCCCTGGGCGGGTGGCTACACCTTC. Translation: CASSPWAGGYTF.

The V call is TRBV5-1, the J call TRBJ2-3; 7 bases line up with TRBD2. The CDR3 has 14 amino acids. V shed 3 bases, J shed 2 bases, and the junction held 3 bases outside the gene matches. CDR1 and CDR2 from the germline V gene are SGHRS and YFSETQ. The CDR3, as DNA: TGCGCCAGCAGCTCCGGGGGGACCACAGATACGCAGTATTTT. This encodes CASSSGGTTDTQYF. The entire variable domain, with the rest obtained from reference TRBV5-1 and TRBJ2-3, is as follows: KAGVTQTPRYLIKTRGQQVTLSCSPISGHRSVSWYQQTPGQGLQFLFEYFSETQRNKGNFPGRFSGRQFSNSRSEMNVSTLELGDSALYLCASSSGGTTDTQYFGPGTRLTVL.

The table lists this clone with a count of one. The rearrangement links TRBV6-5 to TRBJ1-1; D remains ambiguous. This CDR3 spans 15 amino acids. Trimming pared 5 bases from V and 5 bases from J, leaving 18 bases between. CDR1 and CDR2 (germline): MNHEY, SVGAGI. CDR3 bases: TGTGCCAGCAGTCTTATGCCTGAAGGTGATACTGAAGCTTTCTTT. Translated: CASSLMPEGDTEAFF.

This chain uses TRBV25-1 with TRBJ2-1, with D perhaps TRBD1 or TRBD2 (7 bases each). The CDR3 spans 16 residues. Trimming stripped 4 bases from V and 0 bases from J, with 13 bases between. The V gene's germline CDR1 is MGHDK and CDR2 SYGVNS. This CDR3 is CASSVSGGASYNEQFF. The CDR3 region has the DNA TGTGCCAGCAGTGTTTCAGGGGGGGCCTCCTACAATGAGCAGTTCTTC.

The J gene is TRBJ1-2, the V gene TRBV12-3 or TRBV12-4, with 7 positions matching TRBD1. The CDR3 extends over 13 amino acids. The trim removed 7 bases at V and 13 bases at J, leaving 15 bases unmatched. The CDR3: CASTRSGTVGFTF. For the CDR3, the DNA is TGTGCCAGCACCCGAAGCGGGACAGTTGGTTTCACCTTC.

The chain employs TRBV18 and TRBJ1-6, with 8 bases identical to TRBD1. The V gene's germline CDR1 is KGHSH and CDR2 LQKENI. The CDR3 has 15 residues. After removal of 5 bases from V and 11 bases from J, the junction contained 11 bases not matched to a gene. CDR3 coding DNA: TGTGCCAGCTCAGCGGGGACAGGCCTGAATACACCCCTCCACTTT. Its protein product is CASSAGTGLNTPLHF.

The rearrangement uses TRBV19 and TRBJ2-3, with unresolved D. CDR3 length: 13 amino acids. Germline V lookup: CDR1 LNHDA, CDR2 SQIVND (reference sequence). Trimming took off 4 bases at V and 6 bases at J, with 11 bases between the two ends. The CDR3 spells CASSRQARDTQYF. CDR3 nucleotides: TGTGCCAGTAGTAGGCAAGCCAGGGATACGCAGTATTTT. Together with reference TRBV19 and TRBJ2-3, the CDR3 gives the full variable domain: DGGITQSPKYLFRKEGQNVTLSCEQNLNHDAMYWYRQDPGQGLRLIYYSQIVNDFQKGDIAEGYSVSREKKESFPLTVTSAQKNPTAFYLCASSRQARDTQYFGPGTRLTVL.

The chain links TRBV19 to TRBJ1-3; D gene uncertain. This CDR3 has 14 amino acids. The V gene lost 9 bases and the J gene lost 0 bases, with 12 bases spanning the gap. The germline V gene encodes CDR1 LNHDA and CDR2 SQIVND (reference sequence). Written as DNA, the CDR3 is TGTGCCAGCTTCCAAGGGAGCTCTGGAAACACCATATATTTT. Its protein is CASFQGSSGNTIYF.

V and J are TRBV13 and TRBJ2-1, with D possibly TRBD1 on 5 matching bases. The CDR3 is made up of 16 amino acids. Germline CDR1 is PRHDT and CDR2 is FYEKMQ (reference sequence). With 0 bases removed from V and 2 bases from J, the gap between germline ends came to 11 bases. In DNA, the CDR3 is TGTGCCAGCAGCTTAGGAATAGGGGAACCCTACAATGAGCAGTTCTTC. It specifies CASSLGIGEPYNEQFF.

The J gene is TRBJ2-2, the V gene TRBV6-5, with no clear D. Germline CDR1 MNHEY, CDR2 SVGAGI. CDR3 size: 12 residues. V gave up 2 bases and J gave up 4 bases, with 2 bases separating them. Here the CDR3 DNA reads TGTGCCAGCAGTTACGGCACCGGGGAGCTGTTTTTT. Translation gives CASSYGTGELFF.

The chain couples TRBV15 to TRBJ2-7, with TRBD2 matching over 10 bases. CDR3 length: 17 residues. Germline loops: CDR1 LNHNV, CDR2 YYDKDF (reference sequence). V lost 5 bases to trimming and J lost 4 bases; unmatched junction nucleotides: 14. In DNA form, the CDR3 reads TGTGCCACCAGCCCCCAAGCGGGAGGGCGAAGAAATTACGAGCAGTACTTC. Translated, it gives CATSPQAGGRRNYEQYF.

The rearrangement joins TRBV28 to TRBJ2-7; 9 positions match TRBD1. The V and J ends lost 4 bases and 1 base, in that order; junction bases with no gene match: 5. Looked up from germline, CDR1 is MDHEN and CDR2 is SYDVKM. The CDR3 totals 15 residues. This chain's CDR3 is CASSSGTGISYEQYF. CDR3 in DNA: TGTGCCAGCAGTTCCGGGACAGGGATTTCCTACGAGCAGTACTTC.

V is TRBV4-1 and J is TRBJ1-5, with D perhaps matching TRBD1 (6 bases). The CDR3 has 18 amino acids. Germline V gene data show CDR1 as MGHRA and CDR2 as YSYEKL. The germline V and J ends were trimmed by 1 base and 2 bases, with 18 bases remaining between them. This chain's CDR3 is CASSQGPRGRWGNQPQHF. The CDR3 DNA reads TGCGCCAGCAGCCAAGGACCCCGGGGGCGGTGGGGCAATCAGCCCCAGCATTTT.

The rearrangement links TRBV28 to TRBJ2-7; D ambiguous. The ends were cut back, 5 bases at V and 0 bases at J, with 11 bases in the middle. Germline V gene lookup returns CDR1 MDHEN and CDR2 SYDVKM. The CDR3 is 14 residues long. The CDR3 here is CASSPPVSSYEQYF. DNA of the CDR3: TGTGCCAGCAGTCCCCCGGTGAGCTCCTACGAGCAGTACTTC. Filled out from reference TRBV28 and TRBJ2-7, the complete variable domain reads DVKVTQSSRYLVKRTGEKVFLECVQDMDHENMFWYRQDPGLGLRLIYFSYDVKMKEKGDIPEGYSVSREKKERFSLILESASTNQTSMYLCASSPPVSSYEQYFGPGTRLTVT.

The V gene is TRBV19, the J gene TRBJ2-7; 12 positions agree with TRBD2. Germline V gene lookup returns CDR1 LNHDA and CDR2 SQIVND (reference sequence). The V and J ends lost 5 bases and 1 base, in that order; junction bases with no gene match: 3. This CDR3 region has 15 residues. This chain's CDR3 is CASSVTSGGSYEQYF. In DNA form, the CDR3 reads TGTGCCAGTAGTGTAACTAGCGGGGGGTCCTACGAGCAGTACTTC.

The genes are TRBV11-2 and TRBJ2-2, with D perhaps matching TRBD1 (6 bases). The CDR3 runs 15 residues. Germline CDR1 and CDR2: SGHAT and FQNNGV. Trimming shortened V by 5 bases and J by 3 bases, and 13 bases separated the two germline ends. CDR3 loop: CASSKTGFYTGELFF. The DNA of the CDR3 is TGTGCCAGCAGCAAAACAGGGTTTTACACCGGGGAGCTGTTTTTT.

The J gene is TRBJ1-5, the V gene TRBV2; D may be TRBD1 (5 bases). This CDR3 spans 13 amino acids. In germline, CDR1 is SNHLY, CDR2 FYNNEI. V lost 8 bases and J 0 bases, leaving 8 bases between the germline ends. In nucleotides, the CDR3 is TGTGCCAGCTCGCAGGGTAGCAATCAGCCCCAGCATTTT. It codes for CASSQGSNQPQHF.

The rearrangement joins TRBV19 to TRBJ1-2; D not certain. Germline CDR1 is LNHDA and CDR2 is SQIVND (reference sequence). V gave up 10 bases and J gave up 6 bases, with 18 bases separating them. The CDR3 spans 13 residues. The CDR3 nucleotides are TGTGCCACCATTCCCGGGCCCACCCATGGCTACACCTTC. It codes for CATIPGPTHGYTF.

The chain employs TRBV4-3 and TRBJ2-1; D uncertain. This CDR3 is 15 amino acids long. Trimming removed 3 bases at V and 9 bases at J, with 18 bases between. From germline, CDR1 is LGHNA and CDR2 YSLEER. The DNA for the CDR3 is TGCGCCAGCAGCCACCCAAATGTCCAGTCCAGTGAGCAGTTCTTC. Translation gives CASSHPNVQSSEQFF.